The 17 T cell receptor beta chains reported below all come from one sample, sequenced in a study of blood T cells in healthy people across ages. The use of a sample-barcoded 5' primer and a J-beta primer mix characterized a second PCR of roughly 6 to 12 cycles. TCRdb ran MiXCR on the 5' RACE reads and lists one entry per CDR3 protein. The sample lists 1.5 million to 2 million distinct CDR3 sequences, roughly 27% seen once, with about 7.7% in the top ten. The specimen was blood. The receptors here all came from a woman in her thirties in good health.

This clonotype was seen only a few times. This chain uses TRBV12-3 or TRBV12-4 with TRBJ2-1, with 8 bases lining up with TRBD1. With V trimmed by 4 bases and J by 15 bases, 14 bases remained unmatched. The CDR3 consists of 14 residues. DNA of the CDR3: TGTGCCAGCAGTTCGACGATCATTATCGGGACAGGGTTCTTC. It yields the protein CASSSTIIIGTGFF.

Note on this clonotype: At one end, the junction sequence differs from germline, possibly due to a read error. V gene TRBV5-6 combines with J gene TRBJ2-1, with TRBD2 identical over 8 bases. Germline assignment: CDR1 SGHDT and CDR2 YYEEEE. The length of the CDR3 is 16 residues. The CDR3 spells CASSSPSGSGDNEQFF. DNA for the CDR3: TGTGCTAGCAGCTCGCCGAGCGGTAGCGGGGACAATGAGCAGTTCTTC.

The sample holds a few counts of this clonotype. This chain joins TRBV5-8 and TRBJ1-2; TRBD1 might be the D (5 bases). The CDR3 is 14 amino acids. Germline V gives CDR1 SGHTS, CDR2 YDEGEE. Deletions cut 4 bases from V and 5 bases from J, with 15 bases between. The CDR3 coding sequence is TGTGCCAGCAGCCCGGGACCGGGGCCATATGGCTACACCTTC. Amino acid sequence: CASSPGPGPYGYTF.

The chain joins TRBV10-1 to TRBJ2-1; 10 positions agree with TRBD2. From germline, CDR1 is WNHNN and CDR2 SYGVQD (reference sequence). V trimming: 0 bases; J trimming: 8 bases; junction bases outside the gene matches: 16. This CDR3 contains 19 residues. In DNA form, the CDR3 reads TGCGCCAGCAGTGAGTCCTCATATTCGACAGCGGGAGGGATAGATGAGCAGTTCTTC. Translated: CASSESSYSTAGGIDEQFF.

This clonotype appeared a few times. The V gene is TRBV20-1, the J gene TRBJ1-1; TRBD1 might be the D (5 bases). The germline V gene encodes CDR1 DFQATT and CDR2 SNEGSKA (reference sequence). The CDR3 has 15 residues. V was shortened by 0 bases and J by 6 bases, with 17 bases between the two germline ends. CDR3 in DNA: TGCAGTGCTAGAGAGGGGACCAGGGTTAACGCTGAAGCTTTCTTT. The encoded protein is CSAREGTRVNAEAFF.

This clonotype was counted only a few times. The rearrangement joins TRBV4-1 to TRBJ2-5, with TRBD2 identical over 10 bases. V lost 4 bases, J lost 6 bases, and 11 bases stayed unmatched. CDR1 is MGHRA and CDR2 is YSYEKL in the germline V gene. CDR3 length equals 16 residues. The CDR3: CASSPKRLAGMKTQYF. The CDR3 region has the DNA TGCGCCAGCAGCCCCAAAAGACTAGCGGGTATGAAGACCCAGTACTTC.

This clonotype was recorded at least ten times. V gene TRBV2 combines with J gene TRBJ2-5; no firm D call. The CDR3 is made up of 13 amino acids. The ends were cut back, 4 bases at V and 1 base at J, with 7 bases in the middle. Germline loops: CDR1 SNHLY, CDR2 FYNNEI. The DNA for the CDR3 is TGTGCCAGCAGTGTTAACGGCCAAGAGACCCAGTACTTC. Its protein is CASSVNGQETQYF.

The chain links TRBV20-1 to TRBJ2-5, with TRBD2 as a possible D gene (5 bases). Trimming left V 1 base short and J 1 base short, with 7 bases between. Germline V gene data show CDR1 as DFQATT and CDR2 as SNEGSKA (reference sequence). The CDR3 runs to 13 residues. CDR3 sequence reads: CSARGSGQETQYF. DNA for the CDR3: TGCAGTGCTAGAGGCAGCGGCCAAGAGACCCAGTACTTC.

This clonotype was seen a handful of times. This chain connects TRBV25-1 to TRBJ2-1, with TRBD1 matching over 8 bases. Germline values: CDR1 MGHDK, CDR2 SYGVNS. Unmatched junction bases numbered 5, after V lost 4 bases and J lost 0 bases. The CDR3 loop spans 16 amino acids. The CDR3 sequence is CASSGQGKASYNEQFF. Written as DNA, the CDR3 is TGTGCCAGCAGTGGACAGGGGAAGGCCTCCTACAATGAGCAGTTCTTC.

This clonotype was seen only a few times. CDR3 nucleotides: TGCAGCGTTGAAGCACGAGCGAGGTCCTACAATGAGCAGTTCTTC. Amino acid sequence: CSVEARARSYNEQFF. J is TRBJ2-1 and V is TRBV29-1; D unresolved. V was clipped by 1 base and J by 1 base, with 11 bases between them. Germline-derived CDR1 and CDR2 are SQVTM and ANQGSEA. The CDR3 spans 15 residues.

This clonotype showed up just a few times. This chain links TRBV20-1 with TRBJ2-1; 8 positions agree with TRBD1. The CDR3 spans 13 residues. Germline CDR1 and CDR2: DFQATT and SNEGSKA (reference sequence). Losses at the gene ends were 4 bases for V and 6 bases for J; bases not matched to a gene: 5. In nucleotides, the CDR3 is TGCAGTGCTATCCCCGGGACAGGCAATGAGCAGTTCTTC. Residues: CSAIPGTGNEQFF.

A few counts support this clonotype. The chain links TRBV7-8 to TRBJ2-7; D is undetermined. CDR3 size: 17 residues. The germline V gene has CDR1 SGHVS and CDR2 FQNEAQ. V dropped 5 bases and J dropped 0 bases, with 20 bases sitting between them. The CDR3 DNA sequence: TGTGCCAGCAGCCCCCGCGCCTTAGCATCTAGCTCCTACGAGCAGTACTTC. Its translation: CASSPRALASSSYEQYF.

There are a few counts of this clonotype. The chain employs TRBV9 and TRBJ2-2; 8 positions match TRBD1. CDR1 SGDLS and CDR2 YYNGEE come from the germline V gene. The CDR3 covers 14 residues. With V trimmed by 4 bases and J by 6 bases, 5 bases remained unmatched. CDR3 sequence reads: CASSLVQGAGELFF. CDR3 bases: TGTGCCAGCAGCTTAGTACAGGGGGCCGGGGAGCTGTTTTTT.

As regards this clonotype: The junction departs from the called germline gene at one end, perhaps through a read error. The rearrangement uses TRBV4-3 and TRBJ2-7; TRBD2 is a possible D gene (6 bases). The CDR3 consists of 16 residues. The germline CDR1 and CDR2 sequences are LGHNA and YSLEER. CDR3 residues: CASGQSSGTVAYEQYF. As DNA, the CDR3 is TGCGCCAGCGGCCAATCCTCCGGGACTGTGGCCTACGAGCAGTACTTC.

The V gene is TRBV20-1, the J gene TRBJ1-4, with 9 bases fitting TRBD1. This CDR3 has 13 amino acids. V was clipped by 5 bases and J by 11 bases; unmatched bases: 9. In germline, CDR1 is DFQATT, CDR2 SNEGSKA (reference sequence). CDR3 residues: CSAPMDRGGKLFF. In DNA form, the CDR3 reads TGCAGTGCTCCCATGGACAGGGGTGGGAAACTGTTTTTT.

This clonotype was counted only a few times. The chain links TRBV5-1 to TRBJ2-4, with a tentative D call TRBD2 (6 bases). The germline V gene encodes CDR1 SGHRS and CDR2 YFSETQ. The ends were cut back, 4 bases at V and 7 bases at J, with 18 bases in the middle. The CDR3 sequence is 15 residues long. The CDR3 spells CASSMVAGTENIQYF. CDR3 DNA: TGCGCCAGCAGCATGGTGGCAGGGACTGAGAACATTCAGTACTTC. The full variable domain, with the rest looked up from reference TRBV5-1 and TRBJ2-4, is KAGVTQTPRYLIKTRGQQVTLSCSPISGHRSVSWYQQTPGQGLQFLFEYFSETQRNKGNFPGRFSGRQFSNSRSEMNVSTLELGDSALYLCASSMVAGTENIQYFGAGTRLSVL.

This clonotype was observed at least ten times. This chain links TRBV4-1 with TRBJ2-5; 7 nucleotides line up with TRBD2. After removal of 1 base from V and 5 bases from J, the junction contained 10 bases not matched to a gene. There are 16 residues in the CDR3. Germline values: CDR1 MGHRA, CDR2 YSYEKL. The CDR3 reads CASSQARTRLGETQYF. The CDR3 DNA sequence: TGCGCCAGCAGCCAAGCCCGGACTAGACTAGGGGAGACCCAGTACTTC.